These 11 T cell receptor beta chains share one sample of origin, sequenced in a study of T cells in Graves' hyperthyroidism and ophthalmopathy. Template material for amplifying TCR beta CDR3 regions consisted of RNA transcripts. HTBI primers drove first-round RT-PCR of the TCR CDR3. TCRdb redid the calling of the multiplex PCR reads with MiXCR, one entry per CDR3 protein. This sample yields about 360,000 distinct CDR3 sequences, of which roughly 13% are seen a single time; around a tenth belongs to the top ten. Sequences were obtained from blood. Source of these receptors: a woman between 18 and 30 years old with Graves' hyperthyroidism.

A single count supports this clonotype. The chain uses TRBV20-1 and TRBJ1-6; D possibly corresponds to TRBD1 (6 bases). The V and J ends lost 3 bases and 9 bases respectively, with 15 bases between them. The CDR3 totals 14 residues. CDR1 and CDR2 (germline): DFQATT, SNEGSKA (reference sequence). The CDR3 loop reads CSARADRSSSPLHF. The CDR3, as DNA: TGCAGTGCTAGGGCAGACAGGTCTAGTTCACCCCTCCACTTT.

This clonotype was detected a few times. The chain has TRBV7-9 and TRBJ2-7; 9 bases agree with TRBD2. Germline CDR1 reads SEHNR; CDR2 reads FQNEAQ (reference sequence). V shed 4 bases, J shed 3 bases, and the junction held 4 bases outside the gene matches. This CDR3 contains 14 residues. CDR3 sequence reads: CASSSLAGNYEQYF. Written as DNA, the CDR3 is TGTGCCAGCAGCTCGCTAGCGGGGAACTACGAGCAGTACTTC.

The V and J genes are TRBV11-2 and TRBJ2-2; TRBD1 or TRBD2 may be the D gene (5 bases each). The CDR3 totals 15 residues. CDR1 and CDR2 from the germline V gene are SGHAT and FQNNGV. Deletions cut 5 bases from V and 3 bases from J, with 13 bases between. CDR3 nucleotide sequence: TGTGCCAGCAGCCTAGTCCGGGGCTACACCGGGGAGCTGTTTTTT. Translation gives CASSLVRGYTGELFF.

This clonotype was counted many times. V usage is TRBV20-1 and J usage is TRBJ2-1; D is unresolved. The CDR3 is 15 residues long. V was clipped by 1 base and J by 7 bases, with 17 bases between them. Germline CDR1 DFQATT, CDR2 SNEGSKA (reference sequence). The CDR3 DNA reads TGCAGTGCTAGAGGATGGCAAAACCCCCTAAATGAGCAGTTCTTC. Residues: CSARGWQNPLNEQFF.

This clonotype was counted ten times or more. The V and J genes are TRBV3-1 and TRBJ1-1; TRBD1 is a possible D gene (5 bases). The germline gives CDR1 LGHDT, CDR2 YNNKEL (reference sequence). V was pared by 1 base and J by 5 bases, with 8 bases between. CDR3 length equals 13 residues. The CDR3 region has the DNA TGTGCCAGCAGCCAAGTACCAGGGACTGAAGCTTTCTTT. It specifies CASSQVPGTEAFF. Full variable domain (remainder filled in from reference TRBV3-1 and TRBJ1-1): DTAVSQTPKYLVTQMGNDKSIKCEQNLGHDTMYWYKQDSKKFLKIMFSYNNKELIINETVPNRFSPKSPDKAHLNLHINSLELGDSAVYFCASSQVPGTEAFFGQGTRLTVV.

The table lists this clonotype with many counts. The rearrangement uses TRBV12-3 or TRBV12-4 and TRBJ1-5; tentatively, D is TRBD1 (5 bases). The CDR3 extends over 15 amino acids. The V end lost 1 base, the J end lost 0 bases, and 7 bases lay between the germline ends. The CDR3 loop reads CASSLVTGSNQPQHF. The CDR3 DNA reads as TGTGCCAGCAGTTTAGTTACAGGTAGCAATCAGCCCCAGCATTTT.

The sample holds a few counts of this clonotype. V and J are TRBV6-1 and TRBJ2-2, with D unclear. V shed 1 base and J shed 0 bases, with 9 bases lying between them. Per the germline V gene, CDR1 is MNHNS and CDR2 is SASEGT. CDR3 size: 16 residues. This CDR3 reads CASSEEVGSNTGELFF. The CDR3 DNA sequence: TGTGCCAGCAGTGAAGAGGTGGGATCGAACACCGGGGAGCTGTTTTTT.

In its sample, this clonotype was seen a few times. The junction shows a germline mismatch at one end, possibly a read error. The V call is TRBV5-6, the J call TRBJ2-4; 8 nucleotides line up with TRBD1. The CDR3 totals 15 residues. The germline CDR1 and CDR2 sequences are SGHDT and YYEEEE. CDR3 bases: TGTGCCAGCAGCTTGGTCAGGGGGCACGGCAACACTCAGTACTTC. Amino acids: CASSLVRGHGNTQYF.

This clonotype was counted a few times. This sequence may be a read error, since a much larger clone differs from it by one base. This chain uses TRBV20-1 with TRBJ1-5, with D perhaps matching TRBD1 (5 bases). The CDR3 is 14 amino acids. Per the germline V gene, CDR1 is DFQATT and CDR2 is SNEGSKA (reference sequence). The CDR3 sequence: CSTREGHTNQPQHF. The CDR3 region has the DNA TGCAGTACTAGAGAAGGACACACGAATCAGCCCCAGCATTTT.

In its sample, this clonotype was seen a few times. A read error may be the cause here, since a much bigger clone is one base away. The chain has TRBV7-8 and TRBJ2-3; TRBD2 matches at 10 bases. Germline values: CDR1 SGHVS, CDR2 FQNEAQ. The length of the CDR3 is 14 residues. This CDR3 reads CASSWTSGTGTQYF. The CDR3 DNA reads TGTGCCAGCAGCTGGACTAGCGGCACAGGTACGCAGTATTTT.

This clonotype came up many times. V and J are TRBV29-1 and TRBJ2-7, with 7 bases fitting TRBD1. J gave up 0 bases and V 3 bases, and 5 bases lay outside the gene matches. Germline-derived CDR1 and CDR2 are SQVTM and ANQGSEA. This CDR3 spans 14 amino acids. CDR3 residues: CSVEFGDSSYEQYF. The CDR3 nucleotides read TGCAGCGTTGAGTTCGGGGACAGCTCCTACGAGCAGTACTTC.